Listed below are T cell receptor beta chains from one sample, sequenced in a study of blood T cell repertoires in COVID-19. The repertoire was sequenced with immunoSEQ multiplex PCR; TCRdb's copy has only in-frame clones and lacks some. The sample lists about 35,000 clones; around 88% were seen once. The specimen was peripheral blood. These receptor sequences come from a human donor in a cohort sampled during active COVID-19. Each CDR3 is given with its conserved first and last residue. Fields, in order: J gene, V gene, D gene, clone size, CDR3 DNA, CDR3 protein. D genes are given only for firm matches. Clone size, where shown, is once, few, many, or a class for clones that have expanded.

TRBJ1-5,TRBV5-1,-,-,TGCGCCAGCAGCTTGGGTCAGGGGAGGGGGCCCCAGCATTTT,CASSLGQGRGPQHF
TRBJ2-1,TRBV6-6,-,once,TGTGCCAGCAGTTACCAGGTGAGCTCCTACAATGAGCAGTTCTTC,CASSYQVSSYNEQFF
TRBJ1-2,TRBV6-5,-,few,TGTGCCAGCAGCCCAGACCGGGGGGGATATGGCTACACCTTC,CASSPDRGGYGYTF
TRBJ2-1,TRBV9,TRBD1,-,TGTGCCAGCAGCGTAGGAGGTTGGGGACAGGGGGTAAGGGATGAGCAGTTCTTC,CASSVGGWGQGVRDEQFF
TRBJ2-1,TRBV6-4,-,-,TGTGCCAGCAGTGACGGGAGGACTTCCTACAATGAGCAGTTCTTC,CASSDGRTSYNEQFF
TRBJ2-3,TRBV28,-,-,TGTGCCAGCAGTTTTCGCGGCCCCACAGATACGCAGTATTTT,CASSFRGPTDTQYF
TRBJ2-1,TRBV3-1/TRBV3-2,TRBD2,-,TGTGCCAGCAGCCGGGACGGGGGGGGCCCTTACAATGAGCAGTTCTTC,CASSRDGGGPYNEQFF
TRBJ1-2,TRBV4-1,-,-,TGCGCCAGCAGCCAAGATCAGAATAACTACGGGTTTGGCTACACCTTC,CASSQDQNNYGFGYTF
TRBJ2-2,TRBV7-2,-,-,TGTGCCAGCAGCTTAGAGGGACTCTACACCGGGGAGCTGTTTTTT,CASSLEGLYTGELFF
TRBJ1-5,TRBV6-1,-,-,TGTGCCAGCAGTGAGGCCCCCCCGAGGGTGGAGCCCCAGCATTTT,CASSEAPPRVEPQHF
TRBJ1-4,TRBV7-6,TRBD1,-,TGTGCCAGCAGCTTAGCTCTCGACAGGGCTCAAGAAAAACTGTTTTTT,CASSLALDRAQEKLFF
TRBJ2-4,TRBV4-2,-,-,TGTGCCAGTCAAGGAGGGAACATTCAGTACTTC,CASQGGNIQYF